These 17 T cell receptor beta chains came from one sample sequenced in a study of blood T cell repertoires in COVID-19. Assay used: immunoSEQ multiplex PCR; TCRdb lists only in-frame clones, some missing. The data contain 150,000 to 250,000 clones, approximately 80% of them singletons. What was sequenced was PBMCs or T cells enriched from blood (not recorded which). These receptors originate from a man between 35 and 55 years old who had recovered from COVID-19.

The J gene is TRBJ1-2, the V gene TRBV7-2; 12 bases map to TRBD1. The CDR3 loop spans 16 amino acids. Germline V gene lookup returns CDR1 SGHTA and CDR2 FQGNSA. The J segment lost 4 bases and the V segment lost 4 bases, leaving 7 bases of the junction unmatched. CDR3 residues: CASSSGQGAVFYGYTF. CDR3 DNA: TGTGCCAGCAGCTCGGGACAGGGGGCCGTTTTCTATGGCTACACCTTC.

V gene TRBV2 combines with J gene TRBJ2-3; D might be TRBD2 (6 bases). V was cut by 0 bases and J by 5 bases, with 9 bases left in between. The length of the CDR3 is 14 residues. Germline V lookup: CDR1 SNHLY, CDR2 FYNNEI. CDR3 nucleotides: TGTGCCAGCAGTGAAGCGACTAGTATAGATACGCAGTATTTT. This translates into CASSEATSIDTQYF.

Remarks on this clone: The junction departs from germline at one end; a sequencing error may be responsible. The chain couples TRBV5-6 to TRBJ1-5; D might be TRBD1 (5 bases). CDR1 and CDR2 (germline): SGHDT, YYEEEE. This CDR3 region has 16 residues. CDR3 region: CAPRLGGGYSNQPQHF. In nucleotides, the CDR3 is TGCGCCCCCCGCCTCGGGGGGGGGTATAGCAATCAGCCCCAGCATTTT.

There are a few counts of this clone. V and J are TRBV28 and TRBJ1-1, with D perhaps matching TRBD1 (5 bases). The V end was cut by 9 bases, the J end by 0 bases, with 20 bases between. Looked up from germline, CDR1 is MDHEN and CDR2 is SYDVKM. The CDR3 is made up of 16 amino acids. The CDR3 sequence: CASWGSAGQMNTEAFF. CDR3 nucleotides: TGTGCCAGTTGGGGCTCCGCAGGGCAAATGAACACTGAAGCTTTCTTT.

This chain links TRBV7-2 with TRBJ2-7, with 7 nucleotides matching TRBD2. Germline V lookup: CDR1 SGHTA, CDR2 FQGNSA. V lost 1 base and J lost 0; bases outside the gene matches: 3. This CDR3 has 15 amino acids. CDR3: CASSLGWDYSYEQYF. DNA for the CDR3: TGTGCCAGCAGCTTAGGATGGGACTACTCCTACGAGCAGTACTTC.

In regard to this clone: Other DNA sequences of this sample code for an identical CDR3. The gene calls are TRBV18 and TRBJ1-3; unclear D gene. Trimming cost V 0 bases and J 4 bases, with 7 bases left between them. Germline V gene lookup returns CDR1 KGHSH and CDR2 LQKENI. The CDR3 loop spans 14 amino acids. The DNA for the CDR3 is TGTGCCAGCTCACCACCCGGAGGCGGAAACACCATATATTTT. This codes for CASSPPGGGNTIYF.

The chain joins TRBV28 to TRBJ2-7; TRBD2 agrees at 8 bases. The CDR3 sequence is 14 residues long. Germline assignment: CDR1 MDHEN and CDR2 SYDVKM. J gave up 0 bases and V 7 bases, and 5 bases lay outside the gene matches. The CDR3 DNA reads TGTGCCAGCATAAAAAGCGGGAGCTCCTACGAGCAGTACTTC. Its translation is CASIKSGSSYEQYF.

On this clone: Other DNA sequences from this sample encode an identical CDR3 as well. The chain is built from TRBV28 and TRBJ2-2; 9 bases map to TRBD2. In germline, CDR1 is MDHEN, CDR2 SYDVKM. Trimming took 4 bases from V and 7 from J; bases not matched to a gene: 7. The CDR3 length is 15 residues. The CDR3 loop reads CASSSTSGSHGELFF. The CDR3 nucleotides are TGTGCCAGCAGTTCGACTAGCGGAAGTCACGGGGAGCTGTTTTTT.

The chain joins TRBV3-1 (or the pseudogene TRBV3-2) to TRBJ1-1; unclear D gene. V was shortened by 0 bases and J by 5 bases, with 13 bases between the two germline ends. This CDR3 spans 15 amino acids. Germline V lookup: CDR1 LGHDT, CDR2 YNNKEL (reference sequence). The CDR3 sequence is CASSQDAGRETEAFF. Here the CDR3 DNA reads TGTGCCAGCAGCCAAGATGCTGGGCGGGAAACTGAAGCTTTCTTT.

The CDR3 region is CASEKDRQVEAFF. DNA for the CDR3: TGTGCCAGCGAAAAAGATCGACAGGTTGAAGCTTTCTTT. The chain joins TRBV28 to TRBJ1-1, with D perhaps TRBD1 (6 bases). The CDR3 is made up of 13 amino acids. The germline V gene has CDR1 MDHEN and CDR2 SYDVKM. Trimming shortened V by 8 bases and J by 7 bases, and 17 bases separated the two germline ends.

This clone showed up just a few times. This sequence joins TRBV7-9 and TRBJ2-7; TRBD2 might be the D (5 bases). CDR3 length equals 14 residues. Trimming left V 3 bases short and J 6 bases short, with 15 bases between. Germline V lookup: CDR1 SEHNR, CDR2 FQNEAQ (reference sequence). The CDR3 reads CASSLLDSVFEQYF. The DNA for the CDR3 is TGTGCCAGCAGCTTGTTGGATAGCGTCTTCGAGCAGTACTTC.

The chain is built from TRBV7-2 and TRBJ1-4, with 7 bases matching TRBD1. Trimming cost V 7 bases and J 4 bases; bases outside gene matches: 0. Germline loops: CDR1 SGHTA, CDR2 FQGNSA. CDR3 length equals 12 residues. CDR3 sequence: CASNRGNEKLFF. In DNA form, the CDR3 reads TGTGCCAGCAACAGGGGTAATGAAAAACTGTTTTTT.

This clone appeared a single time. The chain uses TRBV9 and TRBJ2-2; D perhaps matches TRBD2 (6 bases). Deletions cut 4 bases from V and 5 bases from J, with 9 bases between. Germline CDR1 and CDR2: SGDLS and YYNGEE. The CDR3 consists of 13 residues. CDR3 amino acids: CASSRGGTGELFF. The CDR3 bases are TGTGCCAGCAGCCGTGGGGGGACCGGGGAGCTGTTTTTT.

The chain recombines TRBV2 with TRBJ2-3; D remains ambiguous. Per germline, CDR1 SNHLY and CDR2 FYNNEI. The V gene lost 6 bases and the J gene lost 5 bases, with 12 bases spanning the gap. This CDR3 has 13 amino acids. The CDR3 nucleotides are TGTGCCAGCAGCCCTTGGGCCGGAGATACGCAGTATTTT. The encoded protein is CASSPWAGDTQYF.

This sequence joins TRBV7-2 and TRBJ2-6; D not resolved. The germline gives CDR1 SGHTA, CDR2 FQGNSA. V lost 3 bases to trimming and J lost 2 bases, with 11 bases between them. This CDR3 region has 16 residues. CDR3 coding DNA: TGTGCCAGCAGCTTCGAATTGCGCCCTGGGGCCAACGTCCTGACTTTC. Amino acid sequence: CASSFELRPGANVLTF.

This chain connects TRBV5-1 to TRBJ2-5; the match to TRBD1 covers 12 bases. Germline assignment: CDR1 SGHRS and CDR2 YFSETQ. This CDR3 comprises 16 residues. The ends lost 0 bases at V and 4 bases at J; junction bases unmatched: 4. CDR3 coding DNA: TGCGCCAGCAGCTTGGCCGTGGGACAGGGGGCAGAGACCCAGTACTTC. It is translated as CASSLAVGQGAETQYF.

CDR3 residues: CASSLEREDTEAFF. The CDR3 DNA follows: TGTGCCAGCAGCTTGGAGAGAGAGGACACTGAAGCTTTCTTT. The chain couples TRBV5-6 to TRBJ1-1; no firm D call. Germline-derived CDR1 and CDR2 are SGHDT and YYEEEE. Trimming shortened V by 0 bases and J by 3 bases, and 9 bases separated the two germline ends. This CDR3 has 14 amino acids.